This TCR beta chain originates from a study of response to subunit inactivated influenza vaccine. This clonotype was detected many times. Antigen specificity is unknown. The CDR3 loop spans 14 amino acids. The germline gives CDR1 SEHNR, CDR2 FQNEAQ (reference sequence). The V end was cut by 4 bases, the J end by 0 bases, with 9 bases between. TCRdb re-analysed the RT-PCR reads in MiXCR, keeping a single row per CDR3 protein. Of 530,000 or so distinct CDR3 sequences detected, about 11% appear once; the ten largest clones hold roughly 10%. Points from the study as a whole: It was the authors' suggestion that each seasonal influenza vaccination recruits few new T cells.

The starting material was PBMCs from blood, obtained on the day of vaccination. This receptor was taken from a man aged 50 to 60 who received an inactivated influenza vaccine. The chain has TRBV7-9 and TRBJ1-1, with D maybe TRBD1 (5 bases). The CDR3 sequence is CASSSGRMNTEAFF. CDR3 in DNA: TGTGCCAGCAGCTCGGGACGGATGAACACTGAAGCTTTCTTT.